This T cell receptor (beta chain) was sequenced during a study of regulatory T cells in long-lasting Graves disease. The CDR3 totals 18 residues. Looked up from germline, CDR1 is DFQATT and CDR2 is SNEGSKA (reference sequence). Trimming at V came to 3 bases and at J to 0 bases, leaving 9 bases not matched to a gene. Investigators prepared the TCR beta libraries by applying iRepertoire HTBI primers and Arm-PCR of CDR3 regions. Each CDR3 protein gets one entry after TCRdb re-called the multiplex PCR reads with MiXCR. The sample lists roughly 530,000 distinct CDR3 sequences; roughly a sixth were seen once. This sample's time point: newly diagnosed GD, antithyroid drugs for less than 3 months. Construction of the TCR library relied on RNA isolated from PBMCs. These data also formed part of another study, on T cells in Graves' hyperthyroidism and ophthalmopathy. That paper adds: Uncontrolled infections, other autoimmune diseases, pregnancy or lactation led to exclusion of patients.

This rearrangement joins TRBV20-1 to TRBJ1-6, with 9 bases identical to TRBD1. The source material was peripheral blood mononuclear cells (PBMCs), sampled at new diagnosis, from a patient treated with antithyroid drugs. This sequence was found in a woman aged 35-60 years with Graves disease. The CDR3 coding sequence is TGCAGTGCTAGCCCCGTGACAGGGGGTAGCTCCTATAATTCACCCCTCCACTTT. It codes for CSASPVTGGSSYNSPLHF.